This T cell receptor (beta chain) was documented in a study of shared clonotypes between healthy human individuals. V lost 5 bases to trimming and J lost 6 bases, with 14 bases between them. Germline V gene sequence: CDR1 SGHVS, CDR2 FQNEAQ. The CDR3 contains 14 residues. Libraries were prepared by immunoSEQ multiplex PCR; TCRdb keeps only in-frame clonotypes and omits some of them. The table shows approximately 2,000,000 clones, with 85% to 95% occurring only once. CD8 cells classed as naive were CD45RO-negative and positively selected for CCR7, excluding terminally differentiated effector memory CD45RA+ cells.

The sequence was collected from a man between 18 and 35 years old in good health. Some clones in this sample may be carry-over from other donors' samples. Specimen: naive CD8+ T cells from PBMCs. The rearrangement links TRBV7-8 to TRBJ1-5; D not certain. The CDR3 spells CASSDDGPGQPQHF. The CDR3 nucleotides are TGTGCCAGCAGCGACGACGGCCCCGGTCAGCCCCAGCATTTT.